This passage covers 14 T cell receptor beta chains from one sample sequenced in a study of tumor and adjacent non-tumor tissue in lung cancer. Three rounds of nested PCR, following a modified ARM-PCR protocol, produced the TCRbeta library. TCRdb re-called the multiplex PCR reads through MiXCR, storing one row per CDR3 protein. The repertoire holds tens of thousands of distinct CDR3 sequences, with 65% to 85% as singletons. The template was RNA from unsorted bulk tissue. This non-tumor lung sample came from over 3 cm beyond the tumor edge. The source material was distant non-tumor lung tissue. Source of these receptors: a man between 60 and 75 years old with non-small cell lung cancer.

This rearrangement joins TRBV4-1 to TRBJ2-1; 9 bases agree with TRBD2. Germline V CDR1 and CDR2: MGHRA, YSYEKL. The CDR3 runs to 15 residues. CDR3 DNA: TGCACCGGCAGCCTGGTTGGCGGGAGGGCCCATGAGCAGTTCTTC. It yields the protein CTGSLVGGRAHEQFF.

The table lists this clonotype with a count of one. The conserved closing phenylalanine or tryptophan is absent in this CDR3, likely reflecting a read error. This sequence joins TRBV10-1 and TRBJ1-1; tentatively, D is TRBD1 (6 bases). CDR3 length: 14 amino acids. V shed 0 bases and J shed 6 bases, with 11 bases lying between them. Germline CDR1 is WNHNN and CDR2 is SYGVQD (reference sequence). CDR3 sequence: CASSESRGGPEAFI. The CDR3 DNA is TGCGCCAGCAGTGAGTCGAGGGGGGGCCCTGAAGCTTTCATT.

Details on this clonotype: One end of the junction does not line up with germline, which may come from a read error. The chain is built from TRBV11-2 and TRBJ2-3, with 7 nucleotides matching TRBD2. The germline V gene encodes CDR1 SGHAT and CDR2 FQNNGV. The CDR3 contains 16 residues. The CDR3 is CANSLGGGTITDTQFF. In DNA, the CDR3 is TGTGCCAACAGCTTAGGAGGTGGGACTATCACAGATACGCAGTTTTTT. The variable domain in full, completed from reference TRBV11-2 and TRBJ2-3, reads EAGVAQSPRYKIIEKRQSVAFWCNPISGHATLYWYQQILGQGPKLLIQFQNNGVVDDSQLPKDRFSAERLKGVDSTLKIQPAKLEDSAVYLCANSLGGGTITDTQFFGPGTRLTVL.

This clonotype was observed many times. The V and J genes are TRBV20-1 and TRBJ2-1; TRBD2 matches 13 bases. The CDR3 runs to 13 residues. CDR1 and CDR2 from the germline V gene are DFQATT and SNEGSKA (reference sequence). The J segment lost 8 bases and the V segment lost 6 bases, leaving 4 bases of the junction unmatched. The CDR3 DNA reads TGCAGTGCCTCGACTAGCGGGGGGTATGAGCAGTTCTTC. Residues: CSASTSGGYEQFF.

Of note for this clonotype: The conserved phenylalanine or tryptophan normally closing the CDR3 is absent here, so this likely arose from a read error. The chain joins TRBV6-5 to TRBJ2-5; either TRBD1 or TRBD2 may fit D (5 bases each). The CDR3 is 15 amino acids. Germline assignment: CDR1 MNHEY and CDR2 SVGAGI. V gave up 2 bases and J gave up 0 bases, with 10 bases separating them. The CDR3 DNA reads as TGTGCCAGCAGTTACCAGGGACCATACCAAGAGACCCAGTACTCC. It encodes CASSYQGPYQETQYS.

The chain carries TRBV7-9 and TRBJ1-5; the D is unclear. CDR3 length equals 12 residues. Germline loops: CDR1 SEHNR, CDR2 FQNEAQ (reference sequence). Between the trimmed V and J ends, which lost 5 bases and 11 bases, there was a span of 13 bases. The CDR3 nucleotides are TGTGCCAGCAGCGTTGGCGAGCGATCCCAGCATTTT. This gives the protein CASSVGERSQHF.

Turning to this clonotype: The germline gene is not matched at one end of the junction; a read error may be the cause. The CDR3 loop reads CCARDGTSATNYEQYF. As DNA, the CDR3 is TGCTGTGCTAGAGACGGGACTAGCGCGACGAACTACGAGCAGTACTTC. The rearrangement uses TRBV20-1 and TRBJ2-7, with 10 bases aligning to TRBD2. CDR3 length equals 16 residues. CDR1 is DFQATT and CDR2 is SNEGSKA in the germline V gene (reference sequence).

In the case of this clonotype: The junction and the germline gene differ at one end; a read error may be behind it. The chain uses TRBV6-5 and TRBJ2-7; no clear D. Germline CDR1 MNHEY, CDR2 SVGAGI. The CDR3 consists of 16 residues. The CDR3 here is CASSYTSTSASYEQYF. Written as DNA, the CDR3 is TGTGCCAGTAGTTACACCTCGACAAGTGCCTCCTACGAGCAGTATTTC.

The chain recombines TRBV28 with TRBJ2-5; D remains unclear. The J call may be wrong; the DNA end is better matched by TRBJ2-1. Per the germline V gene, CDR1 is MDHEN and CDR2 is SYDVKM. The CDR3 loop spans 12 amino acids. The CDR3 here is CANGRSQETQFF. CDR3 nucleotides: TGTGCCAACGGCCGGTCCCAAGAGACCCAGTTCTTC.

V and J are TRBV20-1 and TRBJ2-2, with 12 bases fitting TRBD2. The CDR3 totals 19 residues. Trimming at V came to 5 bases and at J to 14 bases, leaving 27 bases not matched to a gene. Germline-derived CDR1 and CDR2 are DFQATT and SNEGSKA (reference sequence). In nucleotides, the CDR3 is TGCAGTGCTTATCACCCCGGGTCTAGCGGGAGGGTCGTGTCCGGTGAACTGTTTTTT. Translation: CSAYHPGSSGRVVSGELFF.

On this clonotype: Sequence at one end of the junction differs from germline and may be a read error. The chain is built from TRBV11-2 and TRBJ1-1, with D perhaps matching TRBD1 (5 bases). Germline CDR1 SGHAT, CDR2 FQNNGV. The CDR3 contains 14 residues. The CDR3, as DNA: TGTGTCAGCAGCTTAATCGGGAGGGGTACCGAAGCTTTCTTT. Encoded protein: CVSSLIGRGTEAFF.

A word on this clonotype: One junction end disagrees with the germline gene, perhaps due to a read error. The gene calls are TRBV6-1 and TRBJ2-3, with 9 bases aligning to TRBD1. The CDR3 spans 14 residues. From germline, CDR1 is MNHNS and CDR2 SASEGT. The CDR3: CASTRDRVPDAQYF. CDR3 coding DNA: TGTGCCAGTACCCGGGACAGGGTACCAGATGCGCAGTATTTT.

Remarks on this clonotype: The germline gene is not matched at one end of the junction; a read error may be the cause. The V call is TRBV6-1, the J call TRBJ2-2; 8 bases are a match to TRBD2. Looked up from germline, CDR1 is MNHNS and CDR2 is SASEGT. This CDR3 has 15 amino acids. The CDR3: CASSVAGRGTGELFF. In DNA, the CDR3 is TGTGCTAGCAGTGTAGCGGGGAGGGGCACCGGGGAGCTGTTTTTT.

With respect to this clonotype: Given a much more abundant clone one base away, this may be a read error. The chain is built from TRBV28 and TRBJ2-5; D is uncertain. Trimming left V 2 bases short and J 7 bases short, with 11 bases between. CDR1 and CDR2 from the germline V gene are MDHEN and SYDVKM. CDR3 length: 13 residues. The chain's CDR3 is CASSLIYGVTQYF. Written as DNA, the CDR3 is TGTGCCAGCAGTTTAATTTACGGAGTGACCCAGTACTTC.